Following are 5 T cell receptor beta chains from one sample sequenced in a study of cytotoxic CD8 clonotypes in ibrutinib-treated CLL. Data came from immunoSEQ multiplex PCR; TCRdb stores just in-frame clones and leaves some out. The sample holds about 130,000 clones, approximately 83% seen once. The sequencing here drew on PBMCs, taken after 24 months of ibrutinib treatment. The receptors were sampled from a human donor with chronic lymphocytic leukemia.

The genes are TRBV28 and TRBJ2-7; 7 nucleotides match TRBD1. CDR3 length: 14 amino acids. J lost 3 bases, V lost 3 bases, and 5 bases had no gene match. Germline CDR1 and CDR2: MDHEN and SYDVKM. CDR3 nucleotides: TGTGCCAGCAGTTTTCCCCGGGACAGCTACGAGCAGTACTTC. The encoded protein is CASSFPRDSYEQYF.

J is TRBJ2-3 and V is TRBV28; D uncertain. V was trimmed by 6 bases and J by 3 bases, leaving 16 bases between them. CDR1 and CDR2 (germline): MDHEN, SYDVKM. CDR3 length: 15 amino acids. The CDR3 is CASRLRVMVTDTQYF. In DNA, the CDR3 is TGTGCCAGCAGGCTACGGGTCATGGTTACAGATACGCAGTATTTT. Combining the CDR3 with reference TRBV28 and TRBJ2-3 gives the whole variable domain DVKVTQSSRYLVKRTGEKVFLECVQDMDHENMFWYRQDPGLGLRLIYFSYDVKMKEKGDIPEGYSVSREKKERFSLILESASTNQTSMYLCASRLRVMVTDTQYFGPGTRLTVL.

V and J are TRBV7-2 and TRBJ2-1, with 9 bases fitting TRBD2. The CDR3 is 15 amino acids. Germline V gene lookup returns CDR1 SGHTA and CDR2 FQGNSA. J gave up 6 bases and V 2 bases, and 5 bases lay outside the gene matches. The CDR3 reads CASSLSGGLSNEQFF. The CDR3 nucleotides are TGTGCCAGCAGCTTAAGCGGGGGGCTTTCCAATGAGCAGTTCTTC.

The chain is built from TRBV7-3 and TRBJ2-5; no reliable D call. The ends were cut back, 1 base at V and 1 base at J, with 7 bases in the middle. Germline loops: CDR1 SGHTA, CDR2 FQGTGA. The CDR3 spans 14 residues. For the CDR3, the DNA is TGTGCCAGCAGCTTAAATGGCTTCCAAGAGACCCAGTACTTC. It codes for CASSLNGFQETQYF. The full variable domain, with the rest looked up from reference TRBV7-3 and TRBJ2-5, is GAGVSQTPSNKVTEKGKYVELRCDPISGHTALYWYRQSLGQGPEFLIYFQGTGAADDSGLPNDRFFAVRPEGSVSTLKIQRTERGDSAVYLCASSLNGFQETQYFGPGTRLLVL.

The chain employs TRBV5-1 and TRBJ2-1; D is ambiguous. V lost 4 bases and J lost 1, with 15 bases in between. CDR1 is SGHRS and CDR2 is YFSETQ in the germline V gene. The CDR3 is made up of 16 amino acids. The CDR3 loop reads CASSPMSDLSYNEQFF. The CDR3 DNA sequence: TGCGCCAGCAGCCCCATGTCGGACCTATCCTACAATGAGCAGTTCTTC.